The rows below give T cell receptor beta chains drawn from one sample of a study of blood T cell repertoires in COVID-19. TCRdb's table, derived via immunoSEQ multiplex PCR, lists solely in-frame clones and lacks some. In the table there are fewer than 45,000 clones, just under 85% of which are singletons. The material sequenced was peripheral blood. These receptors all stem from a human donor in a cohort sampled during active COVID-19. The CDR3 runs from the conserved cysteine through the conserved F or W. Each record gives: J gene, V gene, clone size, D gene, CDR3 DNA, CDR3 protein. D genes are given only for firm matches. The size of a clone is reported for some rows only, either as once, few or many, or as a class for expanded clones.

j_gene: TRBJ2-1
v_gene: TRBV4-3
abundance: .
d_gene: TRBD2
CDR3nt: TGCGCCAGCAGCCAAGTCTCTAGCGGGGGGCCCTCCTACAATGAGCAGTTCTTC
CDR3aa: CASSQVSSGGPSYNEQFF

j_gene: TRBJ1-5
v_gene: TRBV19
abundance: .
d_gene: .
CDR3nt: TGTGCCAGTAGGTTGACAGGCCCTAGCAATCAGCCCCAGCATTTT
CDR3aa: CASRLTGPSNQPQHF

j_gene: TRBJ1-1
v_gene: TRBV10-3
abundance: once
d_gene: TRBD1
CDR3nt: TGTGCCATCAGTTCCGGGACAGGGCTCACTGAAGCTTTCTTT
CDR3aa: CAISSGTGLTEAFF

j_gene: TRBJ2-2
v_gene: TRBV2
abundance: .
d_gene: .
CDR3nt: TGTGCCAGCAGACTAGAGGGCGGGAACACCGGGGAGCTGTTTTTT
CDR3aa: CASRLEGGNTGELFF

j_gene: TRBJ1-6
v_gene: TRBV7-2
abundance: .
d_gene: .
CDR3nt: TGTGCCAGCAGCTTAGTGGCACAGGGACAATCACCCCTCCACTTT
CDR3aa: CASSLVAQGQSPLHF

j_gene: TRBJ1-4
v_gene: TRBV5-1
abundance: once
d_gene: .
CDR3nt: TGCGCCAGCAGCTTGGGCGGTTCCCCAAATGAAAAACTGTTTTTT
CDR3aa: CASSLGGSPNEKLFF

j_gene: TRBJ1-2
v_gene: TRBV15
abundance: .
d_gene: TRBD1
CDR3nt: TGTGCCACCAGCAGAGATTCAGGGGGGCGGACAACTAACTATGGCTACACCTTC
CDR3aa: CATSRDSGGRTTNYGYTF

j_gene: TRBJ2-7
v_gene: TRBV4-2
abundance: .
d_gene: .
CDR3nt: TGTGCCAGCAGCCAATCCGGGACTGGCTACGAGCAGTACTTC
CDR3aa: CASSQSGTGYEQYF

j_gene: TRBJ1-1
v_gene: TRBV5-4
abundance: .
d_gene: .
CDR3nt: TGTGCCAGCAGCTTGGCCGAAAGGGGCGGCACTGAAGCTTTCTTT
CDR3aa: CASSLAERGGTEAFF

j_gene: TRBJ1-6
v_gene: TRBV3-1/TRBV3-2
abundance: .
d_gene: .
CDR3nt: TGTGCCAGCAGCCAAGGGGGTCAGGGATGGGATAATTCACCCCTCCACTTT
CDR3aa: CASSQGGQGWDNSPLHF

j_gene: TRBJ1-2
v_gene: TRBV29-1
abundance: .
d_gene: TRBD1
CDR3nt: TGCAGCGGCCGGGACAGTAAAAACTATGGCTACACCTTC
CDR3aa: CSGRDSKNYGYTF

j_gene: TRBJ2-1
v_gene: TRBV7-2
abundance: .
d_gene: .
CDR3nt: TGTGCCAGCAGCTTAGTCTTCAATGAGCAGTTCTTC
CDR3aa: CASSLVFNEQFF

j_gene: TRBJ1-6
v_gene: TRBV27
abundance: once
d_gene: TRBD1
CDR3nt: TGTGCCAGCAGCTCCGGGACAGCCCCAAGGATTTCACCCCTCCACTTT
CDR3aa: CASSSGTAPRISPLHF

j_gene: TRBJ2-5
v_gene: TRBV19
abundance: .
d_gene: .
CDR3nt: TGTGCCAGTAAACCAGGGGTAGGAGAGACCCAGTACTTC
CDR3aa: CASKPGVGETQYF

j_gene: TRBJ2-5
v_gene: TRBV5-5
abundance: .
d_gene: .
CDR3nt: TGTGCCAGCACCAGGGGCCTTTTCGGCCAAGAGACCCAGTACTTC
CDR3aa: CASTRGLFGQETQYF

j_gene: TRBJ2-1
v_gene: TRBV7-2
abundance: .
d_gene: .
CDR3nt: TGTGCCAGCAGCTTAGCGGGGCTTTCCTACAATGAGCAGTTCTTC
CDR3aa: CASSLAGLSYNEQFF

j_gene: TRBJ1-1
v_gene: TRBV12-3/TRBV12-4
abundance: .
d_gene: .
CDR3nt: TGTGCCAGCAGTTTAAGCGGCGCAGCTTTCTTT
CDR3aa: CASSLSGAAFF

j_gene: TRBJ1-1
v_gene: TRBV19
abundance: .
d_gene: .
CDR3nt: TGTGCCAGTAGTATTTTGGCAGGAGGACGGGAAGCTTTCTTT
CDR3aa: CASSILAGGREAFF

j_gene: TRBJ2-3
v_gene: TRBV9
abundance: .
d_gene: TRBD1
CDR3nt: TGTGCCAGCAGCGTGGGTGACAGGGGAATGGGAGATACGCAGTATTTT
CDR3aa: CASSVGDRGMGDTQYF

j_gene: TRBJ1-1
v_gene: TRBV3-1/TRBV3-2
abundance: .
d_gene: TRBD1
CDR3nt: TGTGCCAGCAGCCCCAAAGGGACAGGGAGTATGAACACTGAAGCTTTCTTT
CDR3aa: CASSPKGTGSMNTEAFF

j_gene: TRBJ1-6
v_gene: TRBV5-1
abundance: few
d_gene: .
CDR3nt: TGCGCCAGCAGCCCGGGGGATGGAAATTCACCCCTCCACTTT
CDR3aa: CASSPGDGNSPLHF

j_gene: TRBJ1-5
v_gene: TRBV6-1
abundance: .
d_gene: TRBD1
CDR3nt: TGTGCCAGCAGTGTGGGGGACAGGGGAGGGGTTCAGCCCCAGCATTTT
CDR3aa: CASSVGDRGGVQPQHF

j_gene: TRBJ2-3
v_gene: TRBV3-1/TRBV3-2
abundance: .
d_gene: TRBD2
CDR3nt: TGTGCCAGCAGATGGGGACTAGCGGGGGACACAGATACGCAGTATTTT
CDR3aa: CASRWGLAGDTDTQYF

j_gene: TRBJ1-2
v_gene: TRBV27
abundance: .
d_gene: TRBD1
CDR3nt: TGTGCCAGCAGTTTATGGGACAGGGGGTCGATAGAGGGCTACACCTTC
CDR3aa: CASSLWDRGSIEGYTF

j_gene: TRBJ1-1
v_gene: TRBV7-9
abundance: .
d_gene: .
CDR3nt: TGTGCCAGCAGCTTAGACGGGAGAAAAGCTTTCTTT
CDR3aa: CASSLDGRKAFF

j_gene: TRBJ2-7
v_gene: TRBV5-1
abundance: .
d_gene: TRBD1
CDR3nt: TGCGCCAGCAGCCCCCGACAGGGTCCCTACGAGCAGTACTTC
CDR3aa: CASSPRQGPYEQYF

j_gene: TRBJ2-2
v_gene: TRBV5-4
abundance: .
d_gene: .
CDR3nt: TGTGCCAGCAGCCTAGGGGGGGTACAGAACACCGGGGAGCTGTTTTTT
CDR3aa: CASSLGGVQNTGELFF

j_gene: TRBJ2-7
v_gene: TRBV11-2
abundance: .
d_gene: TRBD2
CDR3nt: TGTGCCAGCAGCCGAAGCGGCGGGGGGAACTACGAGCAGTACTTC
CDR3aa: CASSRSGGGNYEQYF

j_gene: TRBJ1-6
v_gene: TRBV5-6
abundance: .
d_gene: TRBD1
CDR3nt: TGTGCCAGCAGCCGGACAGGGAGCAATTCACCCCTCCACTTT
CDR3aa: CASSRTGSNSPLHF

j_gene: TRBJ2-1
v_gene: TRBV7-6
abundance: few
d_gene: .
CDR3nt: TGTGCCAGCAGCTCGGGACCTTTGGGGGCTGAGCAGTTCTTC
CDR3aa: CASSSGPLGAEQFF

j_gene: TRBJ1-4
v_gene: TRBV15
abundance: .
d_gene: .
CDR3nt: TGTGCCACCTGGAGTTCACCTAATGAAAAACTGTTTTTT
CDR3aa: CATWSSPNEKLFF

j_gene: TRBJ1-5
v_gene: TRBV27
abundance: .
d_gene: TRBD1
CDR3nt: TGTGCCAGCAGTCCAGGGACAGACAGCAATCAGCCCCAGCATTTT
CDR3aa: CASSPGTDSNQPQHF

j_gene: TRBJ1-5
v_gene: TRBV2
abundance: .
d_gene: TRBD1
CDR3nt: TGTGCCAGCAAGGGACAGGGGAGTACCCAGCCCCAGCATTTT
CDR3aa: CASKGQGSTQPQHF

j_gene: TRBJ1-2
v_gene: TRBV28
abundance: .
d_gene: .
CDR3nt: TGTGCCAGCAGACCGGTGGGGCAGAACTATGGCTACACCTTC
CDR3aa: CASRPVGQNYGYTF

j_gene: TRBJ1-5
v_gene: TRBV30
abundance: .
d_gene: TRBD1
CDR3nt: TGTGCCTGGAGCCTGGACAGGGGGAATCAGCCCCAGCATTTT
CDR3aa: CAWSLDRGNQPQHF

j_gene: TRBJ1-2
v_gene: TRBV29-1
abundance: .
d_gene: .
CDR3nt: TGCAGCGTTAGGGGGGGCTATGGCTACACCTTC
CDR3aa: CSVRGGYGYTF

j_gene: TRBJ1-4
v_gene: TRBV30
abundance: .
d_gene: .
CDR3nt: TGTGCCTGGAGTGTACTCCGGGAAAGGCTGTTTTTT
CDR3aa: CAWSVLRERLFF

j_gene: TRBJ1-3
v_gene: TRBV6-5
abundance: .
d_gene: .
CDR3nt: TGTGCCAGCAGTTACTCGAAACAGTTCTCTGGAAACACCATATATTTT
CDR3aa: CASSYSKQFSGNTIYF